A selection of T cell receptor beta chains follows, all from one sample in a study of control samples from healthy donors and cancer patients. The repertoire was sequenced with immunoSEQ multiplex PCR; TCRdb's copy has only in-frame clones and lacks some. The table includes around 94,000 clones, roughly nine tenths detected once. The sample consisted of blood. The receptors stem from a woman between 18 and 29 years old in good health. The CDR3 runs from the conserved cysteine through the conserved F or W. A D gene is named only where the DNA matches it firmly. Clone size is shown for a subset of rows, as once, few, many or a class of expanded clone.

>TRBV21-1|-|-|TRBJ2-7
TGTGCCAGCGGCGAATGGGTCCACCGCGAGCAGTACTTC
CASGEWVHREQYF
>TRBV5-6|-|TRBD1|TRBJ1-3
TGTGCCAGCAGCTTGCCCCGAACAGGGGGCGAAGGAAACACCATATATTTT
CASSLPRTGGEGNTIYF
>TRBV5-1|-|-|TRBJ1-1
TGCGCCAGCAGCTTATTATATCAGGGCAGAGCTGAAGCTTTCTTT
CASSLLYQGRAEAFF
>TRBV27|-|-|TRBJ2-7
TGTGCCAGCAGTTTGGGGGGAGGCGTGGACGAGCAGTACTTC
CASSLGGGVDEQYF
>TRBV5-6|-|-|TRBJ1-1
TGTGCCAGCAGCGACGACATAAACCATGAAGCTTTCTTT
CASSDDINHEAFF
>TRBV29-1|-|-|TRBJ1-1
TGCAGCGTTGGTATGGGGACTGAAGCTTTCTTT
CSVGMGTEAFF
>TRBV7-3|-|-|TRBJ2-3
TGTGCCAGCAGCTTAACCGCTAGCACAGATACGCAGTATTTT
CASSLTASTDTQYF
>TRBV19|-|-|TRBJ1-1
TGTGCCAGTAGTTCCCGGGGGGGCGCGGGCACTGAAGCTTTCTTT
CASSSRGGAGTEAFF
>TRBV5-4|-|-|TRBJ1-2
TGTGCCAGCACCACACCCTCCAGATATGGCTACACCTTC
CASTTPSRYGYTF
>TRBV19|-|-|TRBJ1-4
TGTGCCAGTAGCGGCGGAGAGGCAACTAATGAAAAACTGTTTTTT
CASSGGEATNEKLFF
>TRBV9|-|TRBD1|TRBJ1-4
TGTGCCAGCAGCGTCGGACAGGGGGGCGAAAAACTGTTTTTT
CASSVGQGGEKLFF
>TRBV5-5|-|TRBD2|TRBJ2-2
TGTGCCAGCAGCTTGGTGGCGGGGGGCTATACCGGGGAGCTGTTTTTT
CASSLVAGGYTGELFF
>TRBV7-7|-|-|TRBJ1-5
TGTGCCAGCAGACCACAGGGTTGGAATCAGCCCCAGCATTTT
CASRPQGWNQPQHF
>TRBV27|few|TRBD1|TRBJ1-3
TGTGCCAGCAGCCAGGACAGGGGGCTTGAAAACACCATATATTTT
CASSQDRGLENTIYF
>TRBV6-1|many|-|TRBJ2-1
TGTGCCAGCAGTGAAGGGTCGGAGGGGTACAATGAGCAGTTCTTC
CASSEGSEGYNEQFF
>TRBV9|-|-|TRBJ1-6
TGTGCCAGCAGCGTAGTTTATAATTCACCCCTCCACTTT
CASSVVYNSPLHF
>TRBV7-9|-|TRBD1|TRBJ1-2
TGTGCCAGCACCGGACAGGGTAACTATGGCTACACCTTC
CASTGQGNYGYTF
>TRBV6-1|-|-|TRBJ2-1
TGTGCCAGCAGTGACGGACAGTACAATGAGCAGTTCTTC
CASSDGQYNEQFF
>TRBV6-5|-|-|TRBJ2-3
TGTGCCAGCACTGTTGGCGGATACACAGATACGCAGTATTTT
CASTVGGYTDTQYF
>TRBV11-2|-|-|TRBJ2-7
TGTGCCAGCAGCTCGATTTATACTAGCTTCGCCACGGGGGAGCAGTACTTC
CASSSIYTSFATGEQYF
>TRBV12-5|-|-|TRBJ1-2
TGTGCTAGTGGTTTGGTAAGACAGAAGGATGGCTACACCTTC
CASGLVRQKDGYTF
>TRBV27|-|-|TRBJ1-6
TGTGCCAGCAGTTTAGATCCAGGGATTAATTCACCCCTCCACTTT
CASSLDPGINSPLHF
>TRBV6-5|-|-|TRBJ2-5
TGTGCCAGCAGTTACGGGGCAGGGGACCGGGAGACCCAGTACTTC
CASSYGAGDRETQYF
>TRBV27|-|TRBD1|TRBJ1-4
TGTGCCAGCAGTGACAGGGAAAATGAAAAACTGTTTTTT
CASSDRENEKLFF
>TRBV29-1|-|-|TRBJ2-4
TGCAGCGTCTTACAGGGTGACAAAAACATTCAGTACTTC
CSVLQGDKNIQYF
>TRBV7-6|once|TRBD1|TRBJ2-7
TGTGCCAGCAGCCACCCCGGACAGGGGGCCTACGAGCAGTACTTC
CASSHPGQGAYEQYF
>TRBV6-5|-|TRBD2|TRBJ2-3
TGTGCCACTGCACCCGCGGGGGTCACAGATACGCAGTATTTT
CATAPAGVTDTQYF
>TRBV6-2/TRBV6-3|-|-|TRBJ1-2
TGTGCCAGCAGTACGAAGGGGAATAACTATGGCTACACCTTC
CASSTKGNNYGYTF
>TRBV10-3|-|-|TRBJ1-4
TGTGCCAATTCCCGCGGAGCTAATGAAAAACTGTTTTTT
CANSRGANEKLFF
>TRBV2|-|-|TRBJ1-2
TGTGCCAGCAGTGAAAGAATCCTATCCCTCTATGGCTACACCTTC
CASSERILSLYGYTF
>TRBV7-2|-|TRBD1|TRBJ2-7
TGTGCCAGCAGCCCCCTAGGGACAGGGAACGACGAGCAGTACTTC
CASSPLGTGNDEQYF
>TRBV29-1|-|-|TRBJ1-1
TGCAGCGTCGGGACGTACACTGAAGCTTTCTTT
CSVGTYTEAFF
>TRBV19|-|TRBD1|TRBJ1-2
TGTGCCAGTAGTCAACTCACAGGGGAGCGAAATGGCTACACCTTC
CASSQLTGERNGYTF
>TRBV4-1|-|-|TRBJ2-5
TGCGCCAGCAGCCAAGTCGTTCGTGGCGGGGGCGAAAAAGAGACCCAGTACTTC
CASSQVVRGGGEKETQYF
>TRBV2|-|TRBD2|TRBJ2-4
TGTGCCACCATCTTGGCCCGCTCCGGGGGGGAAAACATTCAGTACTTC
CATILARSGGENIQYF
>TRBV5-1|-|-|TRBJ2-1
TGCGCCAGCAGCTTGAATAACTTCGGGAATGAGCAGTTCTTC
CASSLNNFGNEQFF
>TRBV29-1|-|TRBD1|TRBJ1-5
TGCAGCGTTGCCTACCCGGGGCAGGGGGCGAATCAGCCCCAGCATTTT
CSVAYPGQGANQPQHF
>TRBV27|-|TRBD1|TRBJ2-5
TGTGCCAGCAGTTCGACAGGGGCGGGGCGAACCCAGTACTTC
CASSSTGAGRTQYF
>TRBV12-3/TRBV12-4|-|-|TRBJ1-3
TGTGCCAGCAGTTTCGTAGGAAACACCATATATTTT
CASSFVGNTIYF
>TRBV2|-|-|TRBJ1-1
TGTGCCACTCAGCAAGGGGTCCTAAACACTGAAGCTTTCTTT
CATQQGVLNTEAFF
>TRBV7-3|-|-|TRBJ2-1
TGTGCCAGCAGCTTAACCGGGGGAGGTGGAGGTGAGCAGTTCTTC
CASSLTGGGGGEQFF
>TRBV7-8|-|-|TRBJ2-7
TGTGCCAGCAGCTTAGCAACGGGGGCTGGTTACGAGCAGTACTTC
CASSLATGAGYEQYF
>TRBV20-1|-|-|TRBJ2-3
TGCAGTGCTAGTTGGAGACAGGCGGAAGATACGCAGTATTTT
CSASWRQAEDTQYF
>TRBV7-3|-|-|TRBJ1-1
TGTGCCAGCAGCTTAACTAGGGGCACTGAAGCTTTCTTT
CASSLTRGTEAFF
>TRBV5-1|-|-|TRBJ1-1
TGCGCCAGCAGCTTGGCTGACCGCCTGTCGGGCACTGAAGCTTTCTTT
CASSLADRLSGTEAFF
>TRBV7-2|-|-|TRBJ1-2
TGTGCCAGCAATAATGGGGGGAACTATGGCTACACCTTC
CASNNGGNYGYTF
>TRBV7-3|-|-|TRBJ1-2
TGTGCCAGCAGCCCGCCTGGGGGAGAAGGCTACACCTTC
CASSPPGGEGYTF
>TRBV19|-|-|TRBJ1-1
TGTGCCAGTAGATGGAGATCGACAGCGCCGAACACTGAAGCTTTCTTT
CASRWRSTAPNTEAFF
>TRBV24-1|-|TRBD1|TRBJ2-7
TGTGCCACCAGTGAACAGGGGCACGAGCAGTACTTC
CATSEQGHEQYF
>TRBV14|-|TRBD1|TRBJ2-7
TGTGCCAGCAGCCAAGATTTGGGCAGGGGGCCCTACGAGCAGTACTTC
CASSQDLGRGPYEQYF
>TRBV10-2|-|TRBD2|TRBJ2-1
TGCGCCAGCAGCCCGCAAGCGGGGGGTTACAATGAGCAGTTCTTC
CASSPQAGGYNEQFF
>TRBV13|-|TRBD1|TRBJ1-2
TGTGCCAGCAGCTTAAGGGAGGGGGACAGGGGGTTCTATGGCTACACCTTC
CASSLREGDRGFYGYTF
>TRBV19|-|TRBD1|TRBJ2-7
TGTGCCAGTAGTCTCCTTCACCCGGGACAGGGTACCTACGAGCAGTACTTC
CASSLLHPGQGTYEQYF